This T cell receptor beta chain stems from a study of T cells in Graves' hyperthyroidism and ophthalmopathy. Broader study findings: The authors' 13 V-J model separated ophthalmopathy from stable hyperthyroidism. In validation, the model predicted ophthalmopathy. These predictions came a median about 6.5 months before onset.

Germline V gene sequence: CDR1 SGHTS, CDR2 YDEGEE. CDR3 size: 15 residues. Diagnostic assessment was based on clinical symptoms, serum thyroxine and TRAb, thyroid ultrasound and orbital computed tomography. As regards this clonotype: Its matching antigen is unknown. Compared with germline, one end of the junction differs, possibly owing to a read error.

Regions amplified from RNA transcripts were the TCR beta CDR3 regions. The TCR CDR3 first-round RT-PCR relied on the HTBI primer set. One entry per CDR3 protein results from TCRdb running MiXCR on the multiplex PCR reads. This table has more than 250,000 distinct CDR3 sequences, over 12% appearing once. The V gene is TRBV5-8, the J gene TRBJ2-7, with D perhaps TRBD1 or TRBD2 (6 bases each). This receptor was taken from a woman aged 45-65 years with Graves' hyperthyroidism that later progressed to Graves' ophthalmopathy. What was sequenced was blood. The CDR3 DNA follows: TGTGTCAGCAGCCTTGGTCAGGGGAGGTCCTACGAGCAGTACTTC. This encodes CVSSLGQGRSYEQYF. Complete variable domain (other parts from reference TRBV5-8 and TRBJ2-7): EAGVTQSPTHLIKTRGQQATLRCSPISGHTSVYWYQQALGLGLQFLLWYDEGEERNRGNFPPRFSGRQFPNYSSELNVNALELEDSALYLCVSSLGQGRSYEQYFGPGTRLTVT.